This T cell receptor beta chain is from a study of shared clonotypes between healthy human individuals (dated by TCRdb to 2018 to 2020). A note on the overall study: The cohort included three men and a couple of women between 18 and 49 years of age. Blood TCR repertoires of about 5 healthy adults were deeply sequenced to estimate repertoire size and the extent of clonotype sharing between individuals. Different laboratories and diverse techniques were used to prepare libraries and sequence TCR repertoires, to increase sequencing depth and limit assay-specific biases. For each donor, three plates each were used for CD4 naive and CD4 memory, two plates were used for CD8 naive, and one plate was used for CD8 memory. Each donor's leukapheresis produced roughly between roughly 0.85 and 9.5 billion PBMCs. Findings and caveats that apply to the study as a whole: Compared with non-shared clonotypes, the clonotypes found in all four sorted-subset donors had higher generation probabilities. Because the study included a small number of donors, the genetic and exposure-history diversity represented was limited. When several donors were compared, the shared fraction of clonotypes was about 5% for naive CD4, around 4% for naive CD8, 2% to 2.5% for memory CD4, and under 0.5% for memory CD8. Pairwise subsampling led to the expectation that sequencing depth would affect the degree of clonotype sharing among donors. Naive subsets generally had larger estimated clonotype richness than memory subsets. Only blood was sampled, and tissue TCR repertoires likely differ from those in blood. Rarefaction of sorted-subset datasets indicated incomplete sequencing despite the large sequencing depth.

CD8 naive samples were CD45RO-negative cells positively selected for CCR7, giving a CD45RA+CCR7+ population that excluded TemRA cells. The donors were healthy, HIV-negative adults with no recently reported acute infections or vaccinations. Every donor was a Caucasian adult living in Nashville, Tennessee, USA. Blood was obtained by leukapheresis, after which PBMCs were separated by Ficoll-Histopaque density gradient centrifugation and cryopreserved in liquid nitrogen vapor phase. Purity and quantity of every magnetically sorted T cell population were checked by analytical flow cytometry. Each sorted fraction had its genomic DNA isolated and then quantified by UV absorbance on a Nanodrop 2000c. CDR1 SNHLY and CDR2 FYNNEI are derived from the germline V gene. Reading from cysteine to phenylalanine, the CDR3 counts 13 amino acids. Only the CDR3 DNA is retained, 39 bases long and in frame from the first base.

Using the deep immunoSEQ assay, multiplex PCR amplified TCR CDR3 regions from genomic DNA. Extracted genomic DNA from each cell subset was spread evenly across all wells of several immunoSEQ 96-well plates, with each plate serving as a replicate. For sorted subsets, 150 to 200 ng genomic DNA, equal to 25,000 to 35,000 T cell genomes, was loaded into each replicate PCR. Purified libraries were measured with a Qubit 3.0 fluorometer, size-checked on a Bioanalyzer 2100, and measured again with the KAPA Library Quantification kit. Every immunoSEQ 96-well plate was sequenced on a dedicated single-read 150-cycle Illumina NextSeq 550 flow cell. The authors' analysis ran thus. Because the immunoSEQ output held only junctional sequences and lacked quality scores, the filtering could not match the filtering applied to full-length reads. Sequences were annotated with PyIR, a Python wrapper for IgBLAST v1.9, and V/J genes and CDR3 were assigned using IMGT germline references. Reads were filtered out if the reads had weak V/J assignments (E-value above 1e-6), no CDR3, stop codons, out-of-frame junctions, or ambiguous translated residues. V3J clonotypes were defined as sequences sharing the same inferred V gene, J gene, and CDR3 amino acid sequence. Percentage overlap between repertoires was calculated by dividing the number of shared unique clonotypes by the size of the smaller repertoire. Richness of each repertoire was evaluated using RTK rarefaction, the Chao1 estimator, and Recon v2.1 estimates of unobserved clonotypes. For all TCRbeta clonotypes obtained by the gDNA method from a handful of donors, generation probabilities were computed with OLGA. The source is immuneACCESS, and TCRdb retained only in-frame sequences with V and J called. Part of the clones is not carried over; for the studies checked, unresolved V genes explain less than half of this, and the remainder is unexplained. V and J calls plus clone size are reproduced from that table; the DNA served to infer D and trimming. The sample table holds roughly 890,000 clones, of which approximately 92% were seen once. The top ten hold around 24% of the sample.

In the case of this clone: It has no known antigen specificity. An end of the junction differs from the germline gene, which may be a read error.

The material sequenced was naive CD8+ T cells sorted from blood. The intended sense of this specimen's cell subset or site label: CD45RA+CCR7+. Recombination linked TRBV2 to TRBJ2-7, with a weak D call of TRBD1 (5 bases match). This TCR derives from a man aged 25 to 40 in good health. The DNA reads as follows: TGTGCCAGCCTAAGACAGAACTCCTACGAGCGGTACTTC. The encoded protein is CASLRQNSYERYF.